Ten or more counts support the clone carrying this TCR beta chain. Antigen specificity is unknown. Patients aged 18 to 65 had newly diagnosed hyperthyroidism that had lasted under 2 months. Uncontrolled infections, other autoimmune diseases, pregnancy or lactation led to exclusion of patients. Diagnosing involved the use of clinical symptoms, serum thyroxine and TRAb, thyroid ultrasound and orbital computed tomography. Amplification yielded TCR beta CDR3 regions, with RNA transcripts as the source. RT-PCR in the first round (using the HTBI primer set) targeted the TCR CDR3. TCRdb independently ran MiXCR on the multiplex PCR reads; one entry per CDR3 protein. The sample holds a few hundred thousand distinct CDR3 sequences, around 15% seen once. The source of the sample is a study of T cells in Graves' hyperthyroidism and ophthalmopathy. Study-wide findings and caveats: Model-based prediction identified ophthalmopathy a median about 7 months prior to its onset.

CDR1 is SGHRS and CDR2 is YFSETQ in the germline V gene. The V and J ends lost 4 bases and 0 bases respectively, with 14 bases between them. This CDR3 region has 15 residues. What was sequenced was blood. The gene calls are TRBV5-1 and TRBJ2-7, with unresolved D. The TCR comes from a woman aged 18-30 years with Graves' hyperthyroidism. CDR3 coding DNA: TGCGCCAGCAGCCCCGATGGACGCAGCTCCTACGAGCAGTACGTC. Its protein is CASSPDGRSSYEQYV.